This TCR beta chain was sequenced for a study of immune heterogeneity within non-small cell lung tumors. About the research overall: A few squamous cell carcinomas, some eleven non-squamous carcinomas and 1 not otherwise specified made up the tumors.

TCR beta CDR3 was amplified by multiplex PCR, first round ten to eleven cycles, 32 V and 13 J primers. TCRdb fed the multiplex PCR reads into MiXCR, producing one record per CDR3 protein. The profile covers about 6,400 distinct CDR3 sequences, with approximately 22% appearing a single time and 8.5% to 9% taken by the ten largest. CDR1 DFQATT and CDR2 SNEGSKA come from the germline V gene (reference sequence). This CDR3 has 14 amino acids. Deletions cut 3 bases from V and 1 base from J, with 12 bases between. Bulk tumor genomic DNA, 450 to 600 ng per sample, was the template. Surgical sampling yielded several biopsies per primary tumor (spaced far apart). Curative surgery was performed on patients who had untreated, newly diagnosed non-small cell lung cancer. By share, this clonotype counts as medium-sized.

This rearrangement joins TRBV20-1 to TRBJ1-1; D uncertain. The sample was lung tumor tissue. This clonotype was sampled from a man in his sixties or seventies with non-small cell lung cancer. CDR3 in DNA: TGCAGTGCTAGGAGGGTAGCGTGGAACACTGAAGCTTTCTTT. Translated: CSARRVAWNTEAFF.